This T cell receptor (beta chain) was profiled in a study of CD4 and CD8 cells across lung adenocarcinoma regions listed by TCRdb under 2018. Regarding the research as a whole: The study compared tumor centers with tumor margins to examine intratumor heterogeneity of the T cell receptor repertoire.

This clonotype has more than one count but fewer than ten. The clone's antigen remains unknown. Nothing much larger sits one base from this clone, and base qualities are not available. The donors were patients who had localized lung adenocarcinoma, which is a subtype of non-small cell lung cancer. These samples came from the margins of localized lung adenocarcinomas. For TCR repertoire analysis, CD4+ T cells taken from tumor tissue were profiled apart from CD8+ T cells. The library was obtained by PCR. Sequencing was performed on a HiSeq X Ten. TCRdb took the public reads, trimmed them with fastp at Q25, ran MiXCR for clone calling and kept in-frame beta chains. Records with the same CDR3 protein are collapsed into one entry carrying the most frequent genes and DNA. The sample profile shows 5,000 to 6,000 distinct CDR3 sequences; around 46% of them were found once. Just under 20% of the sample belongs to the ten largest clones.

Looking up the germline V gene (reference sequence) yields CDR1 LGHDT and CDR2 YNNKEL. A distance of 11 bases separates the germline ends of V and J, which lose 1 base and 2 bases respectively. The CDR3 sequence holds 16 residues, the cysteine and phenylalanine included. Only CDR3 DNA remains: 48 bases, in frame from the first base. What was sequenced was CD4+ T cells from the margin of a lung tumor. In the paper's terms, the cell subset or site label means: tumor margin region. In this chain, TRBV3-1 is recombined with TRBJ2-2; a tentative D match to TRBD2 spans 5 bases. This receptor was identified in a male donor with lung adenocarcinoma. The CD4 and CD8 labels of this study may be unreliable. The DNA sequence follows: TGTGCCAGCAGCCAAGGACTACCCAGCAACACCGGGGAGCTGTTTTTT. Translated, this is CASSQGLPSNTGELFF.